These 10 T cell receptor beta chains were sequenced from one sample in a study of CD8 T cells in Susac syndrome. cDNA came from approximately 0.5 to 1 ug RNA primed by random hexamers. TCRdb ran MiXCR on the immunoSEQ multiplex PCR reads and lists one entry per CDR3 protein. The table lists around 69,000 distinct CDR3 sequences, over 90% of them singletons. The source material was CD4+ T cells from PBMCs. The receptors shown here come from a human donor with multiple sclerosis.

The chain has TRBV5-4 and TRBJ1-1, with D possibly TRBD1 on 5 matching bases. V gave up 9 bases and J gave up 3 bases, with 12 bases separating them. CDR1 SGHNT and CDR2 YYREEE come from the germline V gene (reference sequence). This CDR3 has 12 residues. CDR3: CAIQGADTEAFF. CDR3 bases: TGTGCCATCCAGGGTGCGGACACTGAAGCTTTCTTT.

V is TRBV20-1 and J is TRBJ2-1, with TRBD2 identical over 13 bases. The CDR3 is 16 residues long. The junction had 2 bases not matched to a gene; V was cut back by 0 bases and J by 3 bases. Germline V gene lookup returns CDR1 DFQATT and CDR2 SNEGSKA (reference sequence). The CDR3 DNA follows: TGCAGTGCTAGAGAGGGACTAGCGGGGAACTACAATGAGCAGTTCTTC. Translating it yields CSAREGLAGNYNEQFF.

V and J are TRBV6-1 and TRBJ2-2, with 11 bases aligning to TRBD2. V shed 6 bases, J shed 6 bases, and the junction held 12 bases outside the gene matches. The CDR3 loop spans 17 amino acids. Germline loops: CDR1 MNHNS, CDR2 SASEGT. CDR3 coding DNA: TGTGCCAGCAGGGAAACTAGCGGGGGTGATTTCTCCGGGGAGCTGTTTTTT. It encodes CASRETSGGDFSGELFF.

This chain links TRBV2 with TRBJ1-1; no definite D call. The V gene's germline CDR1 is SNHLY and CDR2 FYNNEI. This CDR3 contains 12 residues. Trimming removed 6 bases from V and 5 bases from J, with 10 bases in between. The CDR3 DNA reads as TGTGCCAGCAGCCCAGGCGCGACTGAAGCTTTCTTT. Translating it yields CASSPGATEAFF.

This chain uses TRBV6-1 with TRBJ2-1; no firm D call. Germline V gives CDR1 MNHNS, CDR2 SASEGT. The CDR3 totals 13 residues. V lost 3 bases, J lost 3 bases, and 6 bases lay in between. Here the CDR3 reads CASSDYYYNEQFF. The CDR3 nucleotides read TGTGCCAGCAGTGATTACTACTACAATGAGCAGTTCTTC.

The chain is built from TRBV12-3 or TRBV12-4 and TRBJ2-3; TRBD1 agrees at 8 bases. The CDR3 consists of 18 residues. With V trimmed by 5 bases and J by 0 bases, 13 bases remained unmatched. The CDR3 nucleotides are TGTGCCAGCAGTCCCAGGGGGCGAAGGCTATCTAGCACAGATACGCAGTATTTT. This sequence encodes CASSPRGRRLSSTDTQYF.

The chain links TRBV12-5 to TRBJ2-3, with a weak D call TRBD2 (5 bases). The CDR3 covers 13 residues. Trimming stripped 4 bases from V and 4 bases from J, with 9 bases between. The germline gives CDR1 LGHNT, CDR2 FRNRAP. CDR3 residues: CASGSDLSDTQYF. DNA of the CDR3: TGTGCTAGTGGTTCGGACTTGTCAGATACGCAGTATTTT. Full variable domain (rest looked up from reference TRBV12-5 and TRBJ2-3): DARVTQTPRHKVTEMGQEVTMRCQPILGHNTVFWYRQTMMQGLELLAYFRNRAPLDDSGMPKDRFSAEMPDATLATLKIQPSEPRDSAVYFCASGSDLSDTQYFGPGTRLTVL.

CDR3 nucleotide sequence: TGTGCCACCAGTGATCCCACGGGACACCTCAATGAGCAGTTCTTC. Protein: CATSDPTGHLNEQFF. The chain recombines TRBV24-1 with TRBJ2-1; a weak D match, TRBD1 (6 bases). V was trimmed by 3 bases and J by 6 bases, leaving 14 bases between them. The V gene's germline CDR1 is KGHDR and CDR2 SFDVKD. The length of the CDR3 is 15 residues.

This chain uses TRBV6-5 with TRBJ1-1; no definite D call. With 4 bases removed from V and 1 base from J, the gap between germline ends came to 4 bases. CDR1 is MNHEY and CDR2 is SVGAGI in the germline V gene. This CDR3 has 12 residues. This CDR3 reads CASSSGNTEAFF. CDR3 nucleotide sequence: TGTGCCAGCAGTTCCGGGAACACTGAAGCTTTCTTT.

In nucleotides, the CDR3 is TGCAGCGTTGGTGTTAGCGGGGGCACAGATACGCAGTATTTT. This sequence encodes CSVGVSGGTDTQYF. This chain joins TRBV29-1 and TRBJ2-3; the match to TRBD2 covers 8 bases. CDR3 length equals 14 residues. After removal of 4 bases from V and 1 base from J, the junction contained 4 bases not matched to a gene. Per germline, CDR1 SQVTM and CDR2 ANQGSEA.